The TCR beta chain described here comes from a study of cytomegalovirus exposure and HLA in healthy donors. PCR was performed using 60 Vbeta and 13 Jbeta primers. As originally analysed: Later analysis identified 80 million to 85 million unique TCR beta chains, about 10 million shared. Using immunoSEQ multiplex PCR, the repertoire was profiled, and TCRdb retains in-frame clones only, with some absent. Clone size and the V and J calls come from that table; the DNA yielded D and trimming. The sample lists around 180,000 clones, approximately 80% occurring once. The source of this sequence is a boy aged 2 to 10 in good health and CMV-seronegative. The specimen was PBMCs.

The CDR3 here is CASSRDFNNEQFF. Here the CDR3 DNA reads TGTGCCAGCAGTCGGGACTTTAACAATGAGCAGTTCTTC. The chain couples TRBV7-2 to TRBJ2-1; D is perhaps TRBD2 (6 bases). Germline V gene lookup returns CDR1 SGHTA and CDR2 FQGNSA. The CDR3 has 13 amino acids. The germline V and J ends were trimmed by 6 bases and 5 bases, with 11 bases remaining between them.